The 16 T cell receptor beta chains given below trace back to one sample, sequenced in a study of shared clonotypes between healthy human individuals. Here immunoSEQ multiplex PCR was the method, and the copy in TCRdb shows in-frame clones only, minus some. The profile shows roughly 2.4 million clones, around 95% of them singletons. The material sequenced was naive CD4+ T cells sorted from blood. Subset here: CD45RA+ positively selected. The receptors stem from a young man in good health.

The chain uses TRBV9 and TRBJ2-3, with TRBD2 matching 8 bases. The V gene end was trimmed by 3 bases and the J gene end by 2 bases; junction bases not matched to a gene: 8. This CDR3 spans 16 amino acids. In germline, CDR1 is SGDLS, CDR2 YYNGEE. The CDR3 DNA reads TGTGCCAGCAGCGCGACTAGCGCAATCGCCACAGATACGCAGTATTTT. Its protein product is CASSATSAIATDTQYF.

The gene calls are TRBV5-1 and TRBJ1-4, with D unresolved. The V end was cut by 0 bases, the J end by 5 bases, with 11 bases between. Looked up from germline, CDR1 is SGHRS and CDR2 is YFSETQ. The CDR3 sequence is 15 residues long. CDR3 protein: CASSLDSGGNEKLFF. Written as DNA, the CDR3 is TGCGCCAGCAGCTTGGATTCCGGCGGGAATGAAAAACTGTTTTTT.

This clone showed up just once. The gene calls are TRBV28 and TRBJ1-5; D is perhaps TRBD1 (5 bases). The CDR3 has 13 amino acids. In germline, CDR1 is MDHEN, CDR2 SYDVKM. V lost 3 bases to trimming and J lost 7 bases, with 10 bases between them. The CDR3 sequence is CASSFQGRQPQHF. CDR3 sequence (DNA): TGTGCCAGCAGTTTCCAGGGTCGACAGCCCCAGCATTTT.

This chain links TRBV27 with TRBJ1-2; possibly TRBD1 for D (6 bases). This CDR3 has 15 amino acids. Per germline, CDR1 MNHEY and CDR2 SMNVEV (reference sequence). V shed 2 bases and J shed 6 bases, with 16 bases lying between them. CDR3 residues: CASSLGNRVNDGYTF. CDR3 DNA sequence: TGTGCCAGCAGTTTAGGGAACAGGGTCAACGATGGCTACACCTTC.

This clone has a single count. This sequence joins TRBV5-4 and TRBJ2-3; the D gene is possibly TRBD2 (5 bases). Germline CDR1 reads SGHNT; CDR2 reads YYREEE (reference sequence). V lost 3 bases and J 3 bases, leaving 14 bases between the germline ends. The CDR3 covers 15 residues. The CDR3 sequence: CASSSGGGVTDTQYF. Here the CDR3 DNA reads TGTGCCAGCAGCTCAGGAGGTGGGGTAACAGATACGCAGTATTTT.

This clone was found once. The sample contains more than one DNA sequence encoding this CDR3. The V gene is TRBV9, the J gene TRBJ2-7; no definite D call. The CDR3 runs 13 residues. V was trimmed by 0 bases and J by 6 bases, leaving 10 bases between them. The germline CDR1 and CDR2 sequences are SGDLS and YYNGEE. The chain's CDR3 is CASSVGPRGEQYF. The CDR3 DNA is TGTGCCAGCAGCGTAGGACCGCGAGGCGAGCAGTACTTC.

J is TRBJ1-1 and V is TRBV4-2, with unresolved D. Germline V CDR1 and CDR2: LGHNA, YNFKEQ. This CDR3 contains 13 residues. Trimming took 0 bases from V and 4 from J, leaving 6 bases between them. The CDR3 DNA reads TGTGCCAGCAGCCAAGACAAGGGCACTGAAGCTTTCTTT. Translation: CASSQDKGTEAFF.

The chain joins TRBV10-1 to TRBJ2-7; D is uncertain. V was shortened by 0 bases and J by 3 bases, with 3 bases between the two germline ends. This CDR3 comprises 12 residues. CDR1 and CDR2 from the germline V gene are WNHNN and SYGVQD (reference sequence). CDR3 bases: TGCGCCAGCAGTGAGTCCCTCTACGAGCAGTACTTC. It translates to CASSESLYEQYF.

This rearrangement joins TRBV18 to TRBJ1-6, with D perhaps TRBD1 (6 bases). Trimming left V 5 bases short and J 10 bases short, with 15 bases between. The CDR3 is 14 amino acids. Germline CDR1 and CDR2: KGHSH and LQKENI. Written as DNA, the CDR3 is TGTGCCAGCTCAGTAGACGGTAGGGGGTCACCCCTCCACTTT. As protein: CASSVDGRGSPLHF.

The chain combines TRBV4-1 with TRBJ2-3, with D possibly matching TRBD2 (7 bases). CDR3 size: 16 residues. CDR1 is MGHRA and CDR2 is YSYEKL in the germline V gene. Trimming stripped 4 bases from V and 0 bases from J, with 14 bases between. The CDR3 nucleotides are TGCGCCAGCAGCCCAGAGGGGGGGGCTAGCACAGATACGCAGTATTTT. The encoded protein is CASSPEGGASTDTQYF.

In nucleotides, the CDR3 is TGTGCCAGCAGCTTGGAAAGGACGGGGGTAAGGGCTCAGTACTTC. This codes for CASSLERTGVRAQYF. The chain joins TRBV5-6 to TRBJ2-5; TRBD2 might be the D (6 bases). Trimming left V 0 bases short and J 11 bases short, with 20 bases between. This CDR3 contains 15 residues. Germline lookup yields CDR1 SGHDT and CDR2 YYEEEE.

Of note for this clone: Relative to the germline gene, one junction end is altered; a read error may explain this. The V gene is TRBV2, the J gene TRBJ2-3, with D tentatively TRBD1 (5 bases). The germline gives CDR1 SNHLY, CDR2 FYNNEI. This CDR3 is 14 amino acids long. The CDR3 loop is CASREGAPTDTQYF. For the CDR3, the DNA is TGTGCCAGCAGAGAAGGGGCGCCCACAGATACGCAGTATTTT.

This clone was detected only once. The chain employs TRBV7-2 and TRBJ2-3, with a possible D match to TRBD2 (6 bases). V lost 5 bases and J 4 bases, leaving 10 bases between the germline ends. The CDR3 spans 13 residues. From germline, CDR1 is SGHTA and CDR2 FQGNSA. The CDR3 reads CASSPPSADTQYF. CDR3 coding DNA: TGTGCCAGCAGCCCCCCTAGCGCAGATACGCAGTATTTT.

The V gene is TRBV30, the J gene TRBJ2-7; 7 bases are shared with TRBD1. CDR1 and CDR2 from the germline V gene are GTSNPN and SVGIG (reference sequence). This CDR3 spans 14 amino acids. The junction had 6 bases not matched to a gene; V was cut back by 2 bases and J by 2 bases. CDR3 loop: CAWSIDRAAYEQYF. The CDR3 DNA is TGTGCCTGGAGTATCGACAGGGCCGCCTACGAGCAGTACTTC.

The CDR3 spells CASSPPARDYGYTF. CDR3 DNA: TGTGCCAGCAGTCCCCCGGCGAGGGACTATGGCTACACCTTC. The gene calls are TRBV7-6 and TRBJ1-2; the D is unclear. CDR1 and CDR2 from the germline V gene are SGHVS and FNYEAQ. Trimming took 6 bases from V and 3 from J, leaving 14 bases between them. CDR3 size: 14 residues.

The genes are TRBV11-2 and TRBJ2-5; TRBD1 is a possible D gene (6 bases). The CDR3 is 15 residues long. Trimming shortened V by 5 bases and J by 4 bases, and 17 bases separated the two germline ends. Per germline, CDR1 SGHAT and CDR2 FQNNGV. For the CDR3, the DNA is TGTGCCAGCAGCCGGGACATCAGACGGGGAGAGACCCAGTACTTC. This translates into CASSRDIRRGETQYF. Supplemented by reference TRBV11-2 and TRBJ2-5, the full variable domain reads EAGVAQSPRYKIIEKRQSVAFWCNPISGHATLYWYQQILGQGPKLLIQFQNNGVVDDSQLPKDRFSAERLKGVDSTLKIQPAKLEDSAVYLCASSRDIRRGETQYFGPGTRLLVL.